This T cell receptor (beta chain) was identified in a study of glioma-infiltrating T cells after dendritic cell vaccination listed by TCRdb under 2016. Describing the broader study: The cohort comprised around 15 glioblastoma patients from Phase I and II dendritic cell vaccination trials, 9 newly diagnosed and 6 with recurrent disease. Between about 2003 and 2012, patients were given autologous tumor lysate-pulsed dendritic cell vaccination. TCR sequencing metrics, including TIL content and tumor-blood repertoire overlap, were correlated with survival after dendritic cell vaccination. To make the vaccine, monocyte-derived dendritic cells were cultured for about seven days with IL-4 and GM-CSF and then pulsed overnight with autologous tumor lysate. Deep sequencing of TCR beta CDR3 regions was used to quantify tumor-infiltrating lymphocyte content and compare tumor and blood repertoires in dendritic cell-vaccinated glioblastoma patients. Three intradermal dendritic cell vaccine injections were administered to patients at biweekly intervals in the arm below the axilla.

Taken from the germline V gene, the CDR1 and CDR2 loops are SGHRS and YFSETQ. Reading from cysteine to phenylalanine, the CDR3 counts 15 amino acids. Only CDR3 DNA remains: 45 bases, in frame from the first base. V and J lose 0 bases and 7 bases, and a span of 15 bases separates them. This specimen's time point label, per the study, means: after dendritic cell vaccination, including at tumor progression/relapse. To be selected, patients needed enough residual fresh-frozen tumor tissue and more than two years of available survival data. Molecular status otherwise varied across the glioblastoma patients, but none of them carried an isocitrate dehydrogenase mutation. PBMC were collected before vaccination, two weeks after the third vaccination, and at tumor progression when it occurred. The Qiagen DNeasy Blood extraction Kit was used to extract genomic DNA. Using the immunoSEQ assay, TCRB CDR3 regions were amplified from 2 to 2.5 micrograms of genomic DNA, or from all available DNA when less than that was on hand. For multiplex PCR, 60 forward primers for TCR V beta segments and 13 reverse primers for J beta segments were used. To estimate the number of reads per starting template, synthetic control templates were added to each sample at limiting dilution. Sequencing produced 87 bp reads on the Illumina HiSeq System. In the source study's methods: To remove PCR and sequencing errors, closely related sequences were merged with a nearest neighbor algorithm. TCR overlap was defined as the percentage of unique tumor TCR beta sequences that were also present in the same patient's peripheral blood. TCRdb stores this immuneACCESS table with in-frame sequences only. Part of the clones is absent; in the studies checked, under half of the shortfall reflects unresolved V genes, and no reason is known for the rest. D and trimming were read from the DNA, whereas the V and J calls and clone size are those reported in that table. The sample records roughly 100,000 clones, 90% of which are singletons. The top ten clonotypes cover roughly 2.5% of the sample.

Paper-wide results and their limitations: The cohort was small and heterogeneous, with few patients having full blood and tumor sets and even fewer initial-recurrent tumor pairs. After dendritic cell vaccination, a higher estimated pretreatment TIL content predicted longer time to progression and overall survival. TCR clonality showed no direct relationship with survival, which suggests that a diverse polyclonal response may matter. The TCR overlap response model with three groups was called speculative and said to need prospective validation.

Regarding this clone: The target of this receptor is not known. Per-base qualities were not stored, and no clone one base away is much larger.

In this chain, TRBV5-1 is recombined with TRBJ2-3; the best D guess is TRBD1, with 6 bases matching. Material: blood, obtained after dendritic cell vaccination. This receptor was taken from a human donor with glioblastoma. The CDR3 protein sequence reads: CASSLVARGANTQYF. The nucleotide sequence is TGCGCCAGCAGCTTGGTGGCCAGGGGAGCAAATACGCAGTATTTT.